Listed below are T cell receptor beta chains from one sample, sequenced in a study of shared clonotypes between healthy human individuals. Some clones are missing from TCRdb's copy, which holds only in-frame ones; the method was immunoSEQ multiplex PCR. The table includes about 2.1 million clones, around 93% detected once. Sequencing was carried out using naive CD8+ T cells from PBMCs. The receptors shown here come from a man between 18 and 29 years old in good health. Some clones in this sample may be carry-over from other donors' samples. The CDR3 runs from the conserved cysteine through the conserved F or W. The order of the fields is J gene, clone size, V gene, CDR3 protein. Expanded clones get a size class; other rows say once, few or many, or leave the size out.

>TRBJ2-4|.|TRBV6-1
CASSELIGMDIQYF
>TRBJ1-4|.|TRBV9
CASSPTRGREKLFF
>TRBJ2-7|.|TRBV29-1
CSVAGGPGYEQYF
>TRBJ2-1|.|TRBV9
CASSLSGEYYNEQFF
>TRBJ1-5|once|TRBV27
CASSEVRENQPQHF
>TRBJ1-5|once|TRBV7-9
CASSLQGGNQPQHF
>TRBJ2-3|.|TRBV7-9
CASSSPKGGQPWAQYF
>TRBJ2-2|.|TRBV11-2
CASSLGLVGVGTGELFF
>TRBJ1-3|.|TRBV7-9
CASSLVVNTIYF
>.|once|TRBV5-1
CASSLDIRGPNEQYF
>TRBJ2-1|.|TRBV9
CASSAQSGTRGDSYNEQFF
>TRBJ2-3|.|TRBV5-1
CASSLIAGGPADTQYF
>TRBJ2-4|.|TRBV7-2
CASRDRAKNIQYF
>TRBJ1-5|.|TRBV19
CASSIGSRNQPQHF
>TRBJ2-7|.|TRBV19
CASSTGTGRYEQYF